The entry that follows covers one TCR beta chain sequence. The ends were cut back, 7 bases at V and 3 bases at J, with 6 bases in the middle. CDR1 is SGHAT and CDR2 is FQNNGV in the germline V gene. The CDR3 runs 11 residues. The data were taken from a study of blood T cell repertoires in COVID-19. Libraries were prepared by immunoSEQ multiplex PCR; TCRdb keeps only in-frame clonotypes and omits some of them. This sample carries about 260,000 clones, around 86% of them seen once, and the ten largest clones take roughly 4.9%. Sequenced material: peripheral blood. This clonotype originated in a woman in her fifties or sixties with COVID-19, enrolled during active disease. The gene calls are TRBV11-2 and TRBJ1-1; no clear D. CDR3 DNA: TGTGCCAGCACCCAATACACTGAAGCTTTCTTT. Translated: CASTQYTEAFF.